The source of this T cell receptor beta chain is a study of blood T cell repertoires in COVID-19. Trimming cost V 0 bases and J 2 bases; bases outside gene matches: 7. Germline lookup yields CDR1 SGHAT and CDR2 FQNNGV. The CDR3 runs to 20 residues. Individuals drawn from some 25 US areas were about 18 to 90 years old. Participant-reported clinical history was the basis for cohort assignment. TCRdb keeps only in-frame clones here, not all; method: immunoSEQ multiplex PCR. The data show about 310,000 clones, 75% to 90% seen once. The source material was PBMCs or T cells enriched from blood (not recorded which). The receptor was isolated from a man between 60 and 75 years old who had recovered from COVID-19. V usage is TRBV11-2 and J usage is TRBJ2-6, with TRBD2 matching over 13 bases. This CDR3 reads CASSLERTSGSYTGANVLTF. The CDR3 nucleotides are TGTGCCAGCAGCTTAGAACGGACTAGCGGGAGCTATACTGGGGCCAACGTCCTGACTTTC.